The 23 T cell receptor beta chains below all came from one sample that was sequenced in a study of human T cells and chemical hapten exposure. Time point indicated: healthy volunteer bleed at 6 weeks. Unfractionated whole blood was the source of the extracted total RNA. TCRdb independently ran MiXCR on the RACE reads; one entry per CDR3 protein. In the table there are 50,000 to 70,000 distinct CDR3 sequences, approximately 6.1% of which are singletons. The source material was whole blood. The origin of the receptors is a female donor in good health. Some clones in this sample may be carry-over from other donors' samples.

This clonotype was recorded many times. This chain uses TRBV6-1 with TRBJ2-4; tentatively, D is TRBD2 (6 bases). V lost 7 bases and J lost 0, with 13 bases in between. CDR1 MNHNS and CDR2 SASEGT come from the germline V gene. The CDR3 extends over 15 amino acids. CDR3 sequence reads: CASTAAGSAKNIQYF. CDR3 in DNA: TGTGCCAGCACCGCGGCGGGGTCAGCCAAAAACATTCAGTACTTC.

Many counts were recorded for this clonotype. This sequence joins TRBV6-6 and TRBJ1-5; tentative D call: TRBD1 (6 bases). CDR1 MNHNY and CDR2 SVGAGI come from the germline V gene (reference sequence). V lost 6 bases to trimming and J lost 3 bases, with 12 bases between them. CDR3 length equals 14 residues. The CDR3 is CASRTTGYNQPQHF. Written as DNA, the CDR3 is TGTGCCAGCAGGACGACAGGTTACAATCAGCCCCAGCATTTT.

This clonotype has a count of ten or more. V is TRBV21-1 and J is TRBJ1-1; TRBD1 reflects the table's D call only, with no check against the DNA. TRBV21-1 is tagged as a pseudogene. This CDR3 is built from 15 residues. CDR3 DNA sequence: TGTGCCAGCAGCAAATTTAAGGACAGGAACACTGAAGCTTTCTTT. Its translation: CASSKFKDRNTEAFF.

This clonotype appeared a few times. The chain uses TRBV20-1 and TRBJ1-1; possible D gene TRBD1, 6 bases. Looked up from germline, CDR1 is DFQATT and CDR2 is SNEGSKA (reference sequence). CDR3 length equals 14 residues. V lost 0 bases and J 2 bases, leaving 10 bases between the germline ends. The chain's CDR3 is CSAREGADNTEAFF. CDR3 sequence (DNA): TGCAGTGCTAGAGAGGGGGCAGACAACACTGAAGCTTTCTTT.

This clonotype appeared many times. This chain connects TRBV12-5 to TRBJ2-5; 10 bases are shared with TRBD2. V lost 8 bases to trimming and J lost 1 base; unmatched junction nucleotides: 19. The germline V gene has CDR1 LGHNT and CDR2 FRNRAP. The CDR3 is made up of 19 amino acids. CDR3 loop: CASTPVSGREGVGQETQYF. In nucleotides, the CDR3 is TGTGCTAGTACGCCAGTCAGCGGGAGGGAGGGCGTCGGCCAAGAGACCCAGTACTTC.

This clonotype was counted between two and nine times. The V gene is TRBV20-1, the J gene TRBJ1-5, with 7 bases that match TRBD1. Germline loops: CDR1 DFQATT, CDR2 SNEGSKA (reference sequence). J lost 4 bases, V lost 3 bases, and 9 bases had no gene match. The CDR3 extends over 15 amino acids. CDR3 in DNA: TGCAGTGCTAGTTTGGGACAGCTTAAGAATCAGCCCCAGCATTTT. It is translated as CSASLGQLKNQPQHF.

Ten or more counts support this clonotype. The genes are TRBV28 and TRBJ1-5; 11 bases align to TRBD1. Losses at the gene ends were 6 bases for V and 1 base for J; bases not matched to a gene: 8. CDR1 is MDHEN, CDR2 SYDVKM, per germline. The length of the CDR3 is 17 residues. CDR3 amino acids: CASSRTGGSVSNQPQHF. The CDR3 coding sequence is TGTGCCAGCAGCCGGACAGGGGGCAGTGTAAGCAATCAGCCCCAGCATTTT.

This clonotype was recorded a few times. The chain has TRBV24-1 and TRBJ2-1; 12 bases are shared with TRBD1. The CDR3 length is 16 residues. Per the germline V gene, CDR1 is KGHDR and CDR2 is SFDVKD. Trimming took 4 bases from V and 7 from J; bases not matched to a gene: 7. The CDR3 loop is CATSDLGTGGENEQFF. The CDR3 bases are TGTGCCACCAGTGACCTCGGGACAGGGGGCGAAAATGAGCAGTTCTTC.

On this clonotype itself: A much bigger clone sits one base away, suggesting this may be a read error. The rearrangement uses TRBV28 and TRBJ2-3, with 12 bases fitting TRBD2. Germline V gives CDR1 MDHEN, CDR2 SYDVKM. V shed 6 bases and J 0 bases; nucleotides not matched to a gene: 7. The CDR3 contains 17 residues. The CDR3 protein is CASRPGTSGPSTDTQYF. The CDR3 DNA is TGTGCCAGCAGACCCGGGACTAGCGGGCCCAGCACAGATACGCAGTATTTT.

In its sample, this clonotype was seen many times. The rearrangement uses TRBV5-1 and TRBJ2-7; the D call may be TRBD1 or TRBD2 (5 bases each). V lost 4 bases and J lost 4, with 18 bases in between. The germline CDR1 and CDR2 sequences are SGHRS and YFSETQ. CDR3 length equals 15 residues. The CDR3 sequence: CASSGSGASGYEQYF. For the CDR3, the DNA is TGCGCCAGCAGCGGCTCCGGGGCGAGTGGGTACGAGCAGTACTTC. The variable domain in full, with the rest retrieved from reference TRBV5-1 and TRBJ2-7, is KAGVTQTPRYLIKTRGQQVTLSCSPISGHRSVSWYQQTPGQGLQFLFEYFSETQRNKGNFPGRFSGRQFSNSRSEMNVSTLELGDSALYLCASSGSGASGYEQYFGPGTRLTVT.

This clonotype has at least ten counts. The CDR3 here is CSVAPGGTDTQYF. CDR3 coding DNA: TGCAGCGTTGCTCCGGGGGGCACAGATACGCAGTATTTT. This chain uses TRBV29-1 with TRBJ2-3, with D perhaps TRBD2 (6 bases). This CDR3 is built from 13 residues. Germline CDR1 reads SQVTM; CDR2 reads ANQGSEA. The ends were cut back, 4 bases at V and 1 base at J, with 9 bases in the middle.

This clonotype was detected a few times. The V gene is TRBV12-3 or TRBV12-4, the J gene TRBJ2-3, with 8 bases aligning to TRBD2. The CDR3 is made up of 14 amino acids. Germline trimming cut 7 bases from V and 5 bases from J; bases unmatched to any gene: 8. CDR3 bases: TGTGCCAGCACTCCGCTTCTAGCGGGAGATACGCAGTATTTT. This gives the protein CASTPLLAGDTQYF.

This clonotype was picked up many times. The V and J genes are TRBV28 and TRBJ1-2; D not certain. The length of the CDR3 is 11 residues. Germline-derived CDR1 and CDR2 are MDHEN and SYDVKM. CDR3 in amino acids: CALSTNYGYTF. The CDR3 DNA reads TGTGCTCTCTCAACCAACTATGGCTACACCTTC.

This clonotype was counted ten times or more. It may be a read error: a sequence one base away is much more abundant. V usage is TRBV6-5 and J usage is TRBJ2-6; D may be TRBD2 (5 bases). Germline CDR1 reads MNHEY; CDR2 reads SVGAGI. Trimming left V 5 bases short and J 0 bases short, with 5 bases between. The CDR3 contains 14 residues. The CDR3 spells CASSDYSGANVLTF. The DNA of the CDR3 is TGTGCCAGCAGTGACTACTCTGGGGCCAACGTCCTGACTTTC.

This clonotype appeared many times. V is TRBV12-3 or TRBV12-4 and J is TRBJ1-6, with a tentative D call TRBD1 (5 bases). This CDR3 comprises 15 residues. Trimming removed 3 bases at V and 9 bases at J, with 15 bases between. The CDR3 spells CASSLGQGGFSPLHF. In DNA form, the CDR3 reads TGTGCCAGCAGTTTGGGGCAGGGCGGCTTTTCACCCCTCCACTTT.

This clonotype was detected many times. The V call is TRBV7-2, the J call TRBJ1-1; D remains ambiguous. The CDR3 is 13 residues long. V gave up 0 bases and J gave up 7 bases, with 9 bases separating them. Looked up from germline, CDR1 is SGHTA and CDR2 is FQGNSA. CDR3 amino acids: CASSLAGLSEAFF. CDR3 nucleotides: TGTGCCAGCAGCTTAGCAGGACTTAGTGAAGCTTTCTTT.

This clonotype appeared a few times. The chain is built from TRBV12-3 or TRBV12-4 and TRBJ2-5, with a tentative D call TRBD1 (6 bases). This CDR3 region has 16 residues. Deletions cut 5 bases from V and 1 base from J, with 17 bases between. As DNA, the CDR3 is TGTGCCAGCAGTCCCAGGGACACTTTTCCCCAAGAGACCCAGTACTTC. Translation: CASSPRDTFPQETQYF.

Notes on this clonotype: This may be a read error: a much more frequent sequence differs by one nucleotide. This sequence joins TRBV28 and TRBJ2-1; D tentatively reads TRBD1 or TRBD2 (6 bases each). The germline V gene encodes CDR1 MDHEN and CDR2 SYDVKM. CDR3 size: 13 residues. CDR3 residues: CASSLLGGNERFF. The CDR3 DNA reads TGTGCCAGCAGTTTATTGGGGGGCAATGAGCGGTTCTTC.

This clonotype came up many times. The chain has TRBV7-2 and TRBJ2-7; the D is unclear. The V gene's germline CDR1 is SGHTA and CDR2 FQGNSA. This CDR3 has 14 amino acids. V dropped 4 bases and J dropped 4 bases, with 14 bases sitting between them. The CDR3 DNA follows: TGTGCCAGCAGCTCGACCCCGACACCGTACGAGCAGTACTTC. Amino acids: CASSSTPTPYEQYF. The full variable domain, completed using reference TRBV7-2 and TRBJ2-7, is GAGVSQSPSNKVTEKGKDVELRCDPISGHTALYWYRQSLGQGLEFLIYFQGNSAPDKSGLPSDRFSAERTGGSVSTLTIQRTQQEDSAVYLCASSSTPTPYEQYFGPGTRLTVT.

The sample holds a few counts of this clonotype. The chain links TRBV20-1 to TRBJ2-5, with a tentative D call TRBD1 (5 bases). The V end was cut by 3 bases, the J end by 5 bases, with 19 bases between. Germline CDR1 reads DFQATT; CDR2 reads SNEGSKA (reference sequence). The CDR3 is 15 residues long. CDR3 region: CSASPTQGTRETQYF. CDR3 bases: TGCAGTGCTAGCCCCACCCAGGGTACGAGGGAGACCCAGTACTTC.

The table lists this clonotype with many counts. This chain joins TRBV20-1 and TRBJ2-3, with TRBD2 matching 12 bases. The CDR3 runs to 17 residues. Germline values: CDR1 DFQATT, CDR2 SNEGSKA (reference sequence). J lost 4 bases, V lost 3 bases, and 11 bases had no gene match. The DNA of the CDR3 is TGCAGTGCTAGTGGGACTAGCGGGTTGGGGCCCCCAGATACGCAGTATTTT. Translating it yields CSASGTSGLGPPDTQYF.

This clonotype has ten or more counts. This chain joins TRBV27 and TRBJ2-2, with a weak D call TRBD2 (6 bases). The CDR3 loop spans 14 amino acids. Germline assignment: CDR1 MNHEY and CDR2 SMNVEV (reference sequence). V was pared by 5 bases and J by 8 bases, with 15 bases between. CDR3 bases: TGTGCCAGCAGTATTGGGACTTCGTCAGGGGAGCTGTTTTTT. Its translation: CASSIGTSSGELFF.

The chain joins TRBV10-3 to TRBJ2-7; TRBD2 aligns across 9 bases. There are 14 residues in the CDR3. Germline-derived CDR1 and CDR2 are ENHRY and SYGVKD. V lost 0 bases and J lost 5; bases outside the gene matches: 2. The CDR3 DNA is TGTGCCATCAGTGAGTCTAGCGGGAGTCACGAGCAGTACTTC. Amino acid sequence: CAISESSGSHEQYF.